This record looks at one T cell receptor (beta chain) sequence and its context. The data belong to a study of blood T cell repertoires in COVID-19. In the study overall: There were acute and convalescent COVID-19 samples, and they came from the United States, Italy and Spain. In each case, the material was cDNA or gDNA derived from T cells, B-cell-depleted T cells, or PBMCs.

Per the original data handling: For nucleated cells, counts were estimated from reference gene primer amplification. Sequencing was performed with immunoSEQ multiplex PCR; in TCRdb, only in-frame clones are kept and a portion is missing. The DNA was the basis for D and trimming; V, J and clone size are from that table. The table shows 100,000 to 120,000 clones, with about nine tenths occurring only once. This sequence originates from a woman in her 50s with acute or convalescent COVID-19. The sequencing input was peripheral blood.

CDR3 in DNA: TGTGCCAGCAGTATCGACCGGGACAGGTGGTGGAATGGCTACACCTTC. Protein: CASSIDRDRWWNGYTF. The rearrangement links TRBV27 to TRBJ1-2; 8 bases match TRBD1. CDR1 and CDR2 (germline): MNHEY, SMNVEV (reference sequence). The CDR3 runs to 16 residues. V dropped 5 bases and J dropped 6; count of bases not matched to a gene: 14.